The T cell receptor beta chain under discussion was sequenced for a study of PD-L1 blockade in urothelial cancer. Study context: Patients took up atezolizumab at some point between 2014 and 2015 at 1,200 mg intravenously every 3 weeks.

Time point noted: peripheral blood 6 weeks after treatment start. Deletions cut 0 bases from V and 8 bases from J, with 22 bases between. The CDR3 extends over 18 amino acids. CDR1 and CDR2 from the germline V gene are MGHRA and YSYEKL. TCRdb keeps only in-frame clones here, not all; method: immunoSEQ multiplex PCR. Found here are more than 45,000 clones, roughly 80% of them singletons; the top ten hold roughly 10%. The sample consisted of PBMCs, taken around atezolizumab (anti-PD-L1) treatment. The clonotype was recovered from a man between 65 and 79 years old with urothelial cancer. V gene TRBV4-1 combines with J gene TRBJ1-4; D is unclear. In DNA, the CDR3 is TGCGCCAGCAGCCAAGATGATGGGGTGGGAGGGATGTACGAAAAACTGTTTTTT. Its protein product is CASSQDDGVGGMYEKLFF.